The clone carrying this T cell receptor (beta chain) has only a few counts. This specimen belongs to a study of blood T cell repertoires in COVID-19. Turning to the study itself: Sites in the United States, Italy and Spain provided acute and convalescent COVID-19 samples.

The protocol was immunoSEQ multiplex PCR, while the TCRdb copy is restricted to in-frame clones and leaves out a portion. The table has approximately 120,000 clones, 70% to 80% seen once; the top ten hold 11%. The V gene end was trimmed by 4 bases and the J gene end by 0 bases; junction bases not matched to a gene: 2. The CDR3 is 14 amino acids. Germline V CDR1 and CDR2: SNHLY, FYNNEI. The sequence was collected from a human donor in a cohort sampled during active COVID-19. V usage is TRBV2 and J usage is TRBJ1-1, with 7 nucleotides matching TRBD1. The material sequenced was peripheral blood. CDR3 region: CASSVGQLNTEAFF. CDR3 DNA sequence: TGTGCCAGCAGTGTGGGACAGTTGAACACTGAAGCTTTCTTT.